In its sample, the clone carrying this T cell receptor (beta chain) was seen a few times. Its specificity is not known. This record belongs to a study of CD8 T cells in ankylosing spondylitis. Study-wide results and caveats: It was reported that disease-linked clones were significantly enriched in matched ankylosing spondylitis synovial fluid. Ankylosing spondylitis blood appeared to carry a characteristic TCR beta motif of several highly homologous variants.

Between the trimmed V and J ends, which lost 3 bases and 3 bases, there was a span of 18 bases. The CDR3 is 16 amino acids. Quantitative barcoded 5'-RACE was used to prepare TCR beta libraries. TCRdb independently ran MiXCR on the 5' RACE reads; one entry per CDR3 protein. The table lists about 440,000 distinct CDR3 sequences, roughly a sixth of them singletons. The rearrangement uses TRBV12-3 or TRBV12-4 and TRBJ2-7, with a tentative D call TRBD2 (5 bases). The clonotype originates from a male donor with ankylosing spondylitis. Sequenced sample: blood, either unsorted or a sorted T cell fraction (not recorded which). The CDR3 nucleotides are TGTGCCAGCAGTTTTGAGGGATCTCTAACGGGCTACGAGCAGTACTTC. Protein sequence: CASSFEGSLTGYEQYF.